This passage covers 4 T cell receptor beta chains from one sample sequenced in a study of blood T cells in healthy people across ages. Next came a second PCR, run for about 7 to 12 cycles, which used a sample-barcoded 5' primer along with a J-beta primer mix. From the 5' RACE reads, TCRdb called clonotypes with MiXCR, one entry per CDR3 protein. The sample lists hundreds of thousands of distinct CDR3 sequences; nearly 60% were seen once. The sequencing sample was made of blood. The source is a man aged 25 to 45 in good health.

In its sample, this clonotype was seen a few times. The J gene is TRBJ2-7, the V gene TRBV20-1; D gene uncertain. Germline V gives CDR1 DFQATT, CDR2 SNEGSKA (reference sequence). This CDR3 has 13 residues. The ends were cut back, 0 bases at V and 0 bases at J, with 6 bases in the middle. This CDR3 is CSARDPTSYEQYF. DNA for the CDR3: TGCAGTGCTAGAGATCCAACCTCCTACGAGCAGTACTTC.

This chain joins TRBV20-1 and TRBJ1-2, with D unclear. Trimming took 3 bases from V and 6 from J, leaving 8 bases between them. CDR1 is DFQATT, CDR2 SNEGSKA, per germline (reference sequence). The CDR3 is 11 amino acids. CDR3 protein: CSASGVNGYTF. CDR3 DNA sequence: TGCAGTGCTAGTGGGGTTAATGGCTACACCTTC.

This clonotype was detected only a few times. V is TRBV21-1 and J is TRBJ1-5. TRBV21-1 represents a pseudogene. The CDR3 has 17 residues. CDR3 coding DNA: TGTGCCAGCAGCTCCAGCGGCCTGGGTAGGGGCAATCAGCCCCAGCATTTT. This codes for CASSSSGLGRGNQPQHF.

This clonotype occurred a few times. The J gene is TRBJ2-5, the V gene TRBV12-3 or TRBV12-4; 12 nucleotides align to TRBD2. The V segment lost 5 bases and the J segment 3 bases; nucleotides outside the gene matches: 10. The CDR3 runs to 17 residues. CDR3 in DNA: TGTGCCAGCAGTCCGCCGGGACTAGCGGGTGTGGAAGAGACCCAGTACTTC. This encodes CASSPPGLAGVEETQYF.